This TCR beta chain comes out of a study of blood T cells in healthy people across ages. Whole-study results and caveats: It was the long-lived donors that had more naive CD4+ cells and higher diversity than aged donors.

V was pared by 2 bases and J by 0 bases, with 8 bases between. Germline-derived CDR1 and CDR2 are DFQATT and SNEGSKA (reference sequence). The CDR3 consists of 14 residues. This clonotype was counted a few times. Its antigen is still unknown. Then a second PCR, running about 6 to 12 cycles, was carried out with a sample-barcoded 5' primer and a J-beta primer mix. TCRdb processed the 5' RACE reads anew with MiXCR; each CDR3 protein has one entry. The sample yields roughly 790,000 distinct CDR3 sequences, approximately 43% seen once. The V and J genes are TRBV20-1 and TRBJ1-5; D may be TRBD1 (5 bases). What was sequenced was blood. The TCR was taken from a woman in her sixties or seventies in good health. CDR3 sequence (DNA): TGCAGTGCTAGACAGGGCTATAGCAATCAGCCCCAGCATTTT. Residues: CSARQGYSNQPQHF.